A selection of T cell receptor beta chains follows, all from one sample in a study of OX40 agonist ivuxolimab in advanced cancers. Clones were sequenced by immunoSEQ multiplex PCR, and TCRdb holds only the in-frame ones, with some missing. Of around 50,000 clones in the sample, approximately 83% were seen once. The sample was CD4+ or CD8+ T cells sorted from blood, taken in a trial of the OX40 agonist ivuxolimab. The source is an adult with an advanced solid tumor such as melanoma, head and neck, liver or kidney cancer. CDR3s include the opening cysteine and the closing phenylalanine or tryptophan. The D gene is left open where the match is weak. Clone size appears in some rows only: once, few, many, or a class for an expanded clone.

clone_size	d_call	v_call	j_call	cdr3_nt	cdr3_aa
NA	NA	TRBV5-6	TRBJ2-5	TGTGCCAGCAAAAGGAGGGGACCAGTGACTCAAGAGACCCAGTACTTC	CASKRRGPVTQETQYF
NA	NA	TRBV6-5	TRBJ1-2	TGTGCCAGCAGTCCGTCGAGGAGAACGTATGGCTACACCTTC	CASSPSRRTYGYTF
once	NA	TRBV7-9	TRBJ1-6	TGTGCCAGCAGCTTATCCCAGGAAAGCCCCCTCCACTTT	CASSLSQESPLHF
NA	NA	TRBV19	TRBJ1-5	TGTGCCAGTAGTGCGCTACAGGGAGATCAGCCCCAGCATTTT	CASSALQGDQPQHF
NA	NA	TRBV15	TRBJ2-1	TGTGCCACCAGCAGAGATCGGCTAGGAGGGGGCAATGAGCAGTTCTTC	CATSRDRLGGGNEQFF
NA	TRBD1	TRBV5-8	TRBJ2-7	TGTGCCAGCAGCATTCGACAGGGACAGTCCTACGAGCAGTACTTC	CASSIRQGQSYEQYF
NA	TRBD1	TRBV13	TRBJ2-1	TGTGCCAGCAGCGGACAGGGGCCTTACAATGAGCAGTTCTTC	CASSGQGPYNEQFF
NA	TRBD1	TRBV30	TRBJ1-1	TGTGCCTGGAGTCGACCGGACAGGGCCACTGAAGCTTTCTTT	CAWSRPDRATEAFF
NA	NA	TRBV18	TRBJ1-1	TGTGCCAGCTCACAGGCAGGGACGAGGACTGAAGCTTTCTTT	CASSQAGTRTEAFF
NA	TRBD1	TRBV27	TRBJ2-3	TGTGCCAGCAGTTTAAGACAGGGTTTCGGAAGCACAGATACGCAGTATTTT	CASSLRQGFGSTDTQYF
NA	NA	TRBV5-5	TRBJ2-7	TGTGCCAGCAGCTCCCAAATGGGCTACGAGCAGTACTTC	CASSSQMGYEQYF
NA	NA	TRBV9	TRBJ2-7	TGTGCCAGCAGCGTAGCGGACGGACCCTACGAGGGGCAGTACTTC	CASSVADGPYEGQYF
NA	NA	TRBV19	TRBJ1-1	TGTGCCAGTTCCCGAGGTAACCGGGACTCAGAGGGGGAAGCTTTCTTT	CASSRGNRDSEGEAFF
few	NA	TRBV6-5	TRBJ1-1	TGTGCCAGCAGGGGGGACGTGCACACTGAAGCTTTCTTT	CASRGDVHTEAFF
NA	NA	TRBV28	TRBJ1-2	TGTGCCAGCAGTTTATCGGGTGGCCGAGGGGTTGGCTACACCTTC	CASSLSGGRGVGYTF
NA	TRBD2	TRBV4-1	TRBJ2-7	TGCGCCAGCAGCCAAGGACGGACTAGCGGGGCCTACGAGCAGTACTTC	CASSQGRTSGAYEQYF
NA	TRBD1	TRBV7-6	TRBJ2-7	TGTGCCAGCAGCCCCGGGACAGGGAGTAGTTACGAGCAGTACTTC	CASSPGTGSSYEQYF
NA	TRBD2	TRBV4-2	TRBJ2-3	TGTGCCAGCAGCCAAGATCCCAGCGGGAGTGGTAATACGCAGTATTTT	CASSQDPSGSGNTQYF
NA	TRBD2	TRBV9	TRBJ2-5	TGTGCCAGCAGCGCAAGTAGCGGGAGAGTTGGGACCCAGTACTTC	CASSASSGRVGTQYF
NA	NA	TRBV18	TRBJ1-1	TGTGCCAGCTCACCAATTGGCCCTACAGGGACTGAAGCTTTCTTT	CASSPIGPTGTEAFF
NA	TRBD2	TRBV9	TRBJ2-1	TGTGCCAGCAGCGTACTTAGCGGGATAACCATTGACAATGAGCAGTTCTTC	CASSVLSGITIDNEQFF
NA	TRBD2	TRBV7-9	TRBJ2-1	TGTGCCAGCAGCTTAGATCGAAGCGGGGGCCGGGTCTTC	CASSLDRSGGRVF
NA	NA	TRBV7-6	TRBJ2-2	TGTGCCAGCAGCCAGGAACTCTCCGCCGGGGAGCTGTTTTTT	CASSQELSAGELFF
NA	NA	TRBV6-1	TRBJ2-7	TGTGCCAGCAACACCCGGTCCTACGAGCAGTACTTC	CASNTRSYEQYF
NA	NA	TRBV18	TRBJ2-1	TGTGCCAGCTCCCAGAACTACAATGAGCAGTTCTTC	CASSQNYNEQFF
few	TRBD1	TRBV7-3	TRBJ2-2	TGTGCCAGCAGCGACCCAGGGGGCACCTCCACCGGGGAGCTGTTTTTT	CASSDPGGTSTGELFF
NA	NA	TRBV20-1	TRBJ2-3	TGCAGTGCTAGGCTGACAGATACGCAGTATTTT	CSARLTDTQYF
NA	NA	TRBV19	TRBJ1-2	TGTGCCAGTAGTATTCGGGCAGTATTCAACTATGGCTACACCTTC	CASSIRAVFNYGYTF
NA	NA	TRBV30	TRBJ1-6	TGTGCCTGGACCCCGGGCCTCTACAACAATTCACCCCTCCACTTT	CAWTPGLYNNSPLHF
NA	NA	TRBV5-1	TRBJ2-5	TGCGCCAGCAGCACCCAGAGCGTCCAAGAGACCCAGTACTTC	CASSTQSVQETQYF
NA	NA	TRBV7-3	TRBJ2-7	TGTGCCAGCAGCTTAGGACGGAGCTCCTACGAGCAGTACTTC	CASSLGRSSYEQYF
NA	NA	TRBV19	TRBJ2-2	TGTGCCAGTAGTATTATGTTAAGCACCGGGGAGCTGTTTTTT	CASSIMLSTGELFF
NA	TRBD1	TRBV7-9	TRBJ1-1	TGTGCCAGCAGCGAGAAGGGGGCGAACACTGAAGCTTTCTTT	CASSEKGANTEAFF
NA	NA	TRBV21-1	TRBJ2-3	TGTGCCAGCAGCCCTTACGACAGGGGGCAACGGACAGATACGCAGTATTTT	CASSPYDRGQRTDTQYF
NA	TRBD1	TRBV4-1	TRBJ1-2	TGCGCCAGCAGCCAAGGGACAGGGGCTAACTATGGCTACACCTTC	CASSQGTGANYGYTF
NA	NA	TRBV6-6	TRBJ2-5	TGTGCCAGCAGCCCCGACAGGCAAGAGACCCAGTACTTC	CASSPDRQETQYF